Detailed here is one T cell receptor beta chain. Its matching antigen is unknown. Method: immunoSEQ multiplex PCR; TCRdb's copy keeps in-frame clones and lacks some. The table records tens of thousands of clones, approximately 79% of them present only once. With autoimmune disease history or systemic immunosuppression, patients were excluded. The CDR3 contains 15 residues. The ends were cut back, 2 bases at V and 8 bases at J, with 18 bases in the middle. CDR1 and CDR2 (germline): SNHLY, FYNNEI. The sample originates from a study of OX40 agonist ivuxolimab in advanced cancers. Study conclusions and caveats: Clonal expansion by week 6 occurred in CD4+ and CD8+ blood T cells (at 0.1 to 3.0 mg/kg). In a subset of nonresponders, normalized T-cell clonal expansion was also low. Antigens targeted by the expanded peripheral T cells were not determined.

The input for sequencing was CD4+ or CD8+ T cells sorted from blood, taken in a trial of the OX40 agonist ivuxolimab. This clonotype was sampled from an adult with an advanced solid tumor such as melanoma, head and neck, liver or kidney cancer. V and J are TRBV2 and TRBJ1-2; D gene uncertain. The chain's CDR3 is CASSETLDPGVGYTF. The CDR3 coding sequence is TGTGCCAGCAGTGAAACTCTTGATCCCGGGGTGGGCTACACCTTC. The entire variable domain, with the rest obtained from reference TRBV2 and TRBJ1-2, is as follows: EPEVTQTPSHQVTQMGQEVILRCVPISNHLYFYWYRQILGQKVEFLVSFYNNEISEKSEIFDDQFSVERPDGSNFTLKIRSTKLEDSAMYFCASSETLDPGVGYTFGSGTRLTVV.